These T cell receptor beta chains were read from a single sample in a study of Ad26.COV2.S vaccination and SARS-CoV-2 variants. Assay used: immunoSEQ multiplex PCR; TCRdb lists only in-frame clones, some missing. Counted here are some 480,000 clones, around nine tenths occurring once; the ten biggest clones make up around 13%. The specimen comprised peripheral blood, sampled in a trial of Ad26.COV2.S vaccine versus placebo. The receptors come from a person between 18 and 65 years old who received the Ad26.COV2.S COVID-19 vaccine or a placebo. Both conserved end residues are part of each CDR3. D genes are given only for firm matches. Size is stated for part of the rows, as once, few or many counts, or as a class when the clone is expanded.

D gene,V gene,J gene,clone size,CDR3 protein,CDR3 DNA
TRBD2,TRBV10-3,TRBJ2-3,.,CATLGREGTDTQYF,TGTGCCACCCTTGGGCGGGAGGGCACAGATACGCAGTATTTT
.,TRBV19,TRBJ2-2,.,CASSIQRGVGVGELFF,TGTGCCAGTAGTATTCAAAGGGGCGTAGGAGTCGGGGAGCTGTTTTTT
.,TRBV29-1,TRBJ2-2,.,CSATVQGGSGELFF,TGCAGCGCTACGGTACAGGGAGGCTCCGGGGAGCTGTTTTTT
.,TRBV28,TRBJ2-3,.,CASSSSGPWAENTDTQYF,TGTGCCAGCAGTTCTTCAGGGCCCTGGGCGGAGAACACAGATACGCAGTATTTT
.,TRBV2,TRBJ1-3,.,CASSARGISGNTIYF,TGTGCCAGCAGTGCAAGGGGAATCTCTGGAAACACCATATATTTT
.,TRBV29-1,TRBJ2-7,once,CSVGPGSYEQYF,TGCAGCGTTGGGCCCGGCTCCTACGAGCAGTACTTC
.,TRBV28,TRBJ1-5,.,CASSTPYQPQHF,TGTGCCAGCAGCACTCCTTATCAGCCCCAGCATTTT
.,TRBV20-1,TRBJ2-7,.,CSAGNSYEQYF,TGCAGTGCTGGGAACAGCTACGAGCAGTACTTC
.,TRBV28,TRBJ1-4,.,CASSLSGVSATNEKLFF,TGTGCCAGCAGTTTGTCCGGTGTGAGTGCAACTAATGAAAAACTGTTTTTT
TRBD2,TRBV4-3,TRBJ2-1,once,CASSQVPGGGTYNEQFF,TGCGCCAGCAGCCAAGTCCCGGGGGGGGGAACCTACAATGAGCAGTTCTTC
.,TRBV18,TRBJ2-2,few,CASSPASDTGELFF,TGTGCCAGCTCACCCGCCTCAGACACCGGGGAGCTGTTTTTT
.,TRBV5-1,TRBJ2-3,.,CASRLGGSTDTQYF,TGCGCCAGCAGGTTAGGGGGAAGCACAGATACGCAGTATTTT
.,TRBV19,TRBJ2-7,.,CASNPGALPYEQYF,TGTGCCAGTAACCCGGGGGCATTGCCCTACGAGCAGTACTTC
.,TRBV5-1,TRBJ1-1,.,CASSFVQGRLNTEAFF,TGCGCCAGCAGCTTTGTACAGGGTCGGTTGAACACTGAAGCTTTCTTT
TRBD1,TRBV11-1,TRBJ2-5,.,CASSPNSRGRGETQYF,TGTGCCAGCAGCCCTAATTCCAGGGGGCGCGGGGAGACCCAGTACTTC
.,TRBV18,TRBJ2-7,once,CASSPTRGYEQYF,TGTGCCAGCTCACCAACCCGGGGGTACGAGCAGTACTTC
.,TRBV11-2,TRBJ1-1,.,CASSQMGGVVSTEAFF,TGTGCCAGCAGCCAAATGGGGGGAGTTGTTTCCACTGAAGCTTTCTTT
TRBD1,TRBV5-1,TRBJ1-2,.,CASSDGQGRVNYGYTF,TGCGCCAGCAGCGACGGACAGGGAAGGGTAAACTATGGCTACACCTTC
.,TRBV20-1,TRBJ1-3,.,CSAIQGNTIYF,TGCAGTGCAATACAGGGAAACACCATATATTTT
.,TRBV10-3,TRBJ1-3,.,CAISEPGGGSSGNTIYF,TGTGCCATCAGTGAGCCCGGGGGAGGGAGCTCTGGAAACACCATATATTTT
TRBD1,TRBV13,TRBJ1-1,.,CASSFRTGAFF,TGTGCCAGCAGCTTCCGGACAGGAGCTTTCTTT
TRBD2,TRBV7-9,TRBJ2-7,.,CASSLGASGDYEQYF,TGTGCCAGCAGCTTGGGTGCTAGCGGGGACTACGAGCAGTACTTC
.,TRBV6-4,TRBJ1-4,.,CASSDLQGKLFF,TGTGCCAGCAGTGACCTACAGGGAAAACTGTTTTTT
.,TRBV28,TRBJ2-7,.,CASSPRNTGTLGGEQYF,TGTGCCAGCAGTCCCCGGAACACTGGGACATTGGGTGGCGAGCAGTACTTC
.,TRBV19,TRBJ1-2,once,CASSSRDQQAQGGYTF,TGTGCCAGTAGTTCCAGGGACCAACAGGCTCAAGGGGGCTACACCTTC
.,TRBV19,TRBJ1-1,.,CASSQNLNTEAFF,TGTGCCAGTAGCCAGAACCTGAACACTGAAGCTTTCTTT
TRBD2,TRBV14,TRBJ2-2,once,CASGTGTSTGELFF,TGTGCCAGCGGTACGGGGACTAGTACCGGGGAGCTGTTTTTT
TRBD2,TRBV14,TRBJ2-1,.,CASSQYPSGSYEQFF,TGTGCCAGCAGCCAATACCCTAGCGGGAGTTATGAGCAGTTCTTC
TRBD2,TRBV10-3,TRBJ2-3,.,CAISEGREVRTDTQYF,TGTGCCATCAGTGAGGGGCGGGAGGTTCGCACAGATACGCAGTATTTT
.,TRBV6-5,TRBJ1-2,.,CASKVGQASGYTF,TGTGCCAGCAAAGTGGGGCAGGCATCTGGCTACACCTTC
TRBD1,TRBV28,TRBJ2-3,.,CASSPGQGAMAHSTDTQYF,TGTGCCAGCAGCCCGGGACAGGGGGCAATGGCGCACAGCACAGATACGCAGTATTTT
TRBD1,TRBV19,TRBJ1-6,.,CASSTAGGTPLHF,TGTGCCAGTAGTACCGCAGGGGGCACACCCCTCCACTTT
.,TRBV2,TRBJ1-6,.,CASIPRASYNSPLHF,TGTGCCAGCATCCCCCGGGCGTCTTATAATTCACCCCTCCACTTT
.,TRBV5-4,TRBJ2-3,.,CASSSQGADTQYF,TGTGCCAGCAGCTCCCAAGGGGCAGATACGCAGTATTTT
.,TRBV3-1/TRBV3-2,TRBJ1-1,once,CASSQAQVTEAFF,TGTGCCAGCAGCCAAGCCCAGGTCACTGAAGCTTTCTTT
.,TRBV20-1,TRBJ2-1,.,CSASPALSYNEQFF,TGCAGTGCTAGTCCGGCTCTCTCCTACAATGAGCAGTTCTTC
.,TRBV28,TRBJ1-5,.,CASSLAPYSNQPQHF,TGTGCCAGCAGTTTAGCCCCGTATAGCAATCAGCCCCAGCATTTT
.,TRBV29-1,TRBJ2-1,.,CSVGQGYNEQFF,TGCAGCGTTGGGCAGGGCTACAATGAGCAGTTCTTC
.,TRBV9,TRBJ1-1,few,CASSVDIYTEAFF,TGTGCCAGCAGCGTGGACATCTACACTGAAGCTTTCTTT
.,TRBV6-2/TRBV6-3,TRBJ1-5,few,CASSWGGGSNQPQHF,TGTGCCAGCAGCTGGGGAGGGGGTAGCAATCAGCCCCAGCATTTT
.,TRBV7-6,TRBJ1-6,.,CASSERVGSSYNSPLHF,TGTGCCAGCAGCGAGCGTGTCGGGAGCTCCTATAATTCACCCCTCCACTTT
.,TRBV6-2/TRBV6-3,TRBJ2-1,few,CASSTQGYNEQFF,TGTGCCAGCAGTACCCAAGGATACAATGAGCAGTTCTTC
TRBD2,TRBV10-3,TRBJ2-7,.,CAISVVAGAYEQYF,TGTGCCATCAGTGTGGTAGCGGGGGCCTACGAGCAGTACTTC
.,TRBV12-3/TRBV12-4,TRBJ2-1,once,CASSSYNEQFF,TGTGCCAGCAGCTCGTACAATGAGCAGTTCTTC
TRBD1,TRBV2,TRBJ2-5,.,CASSEGQGKETQYF,TGTGCCAGCAGTGAGGGACAGGGGAAAGAGACCCAGTACTTC
TRBD2,TRBV29-1,TRBJ2-3,.,CSVAKRGSTDTQYF,TGCAGCGTGGCAAAGCGGGGGAGCACAGATACGCAGTATTTT
.,TRBV7-2,TRBJ1-5,.,CASSLKGGGQPQHF,TGTGCCAGCAGCTTAAAAGGTGGGGGTCAGCCCCAGCATTTT
.,TRBV9,TRBJ1-1,.,CASSGLGTGTEAFF,TGTGCCAGCAGCGGCTTGGGGACGGGGACTGAAGCTTTCTTT
.,TRBV15,TRBJ2-5,.,CATSRAPRGRQETQYF,TGTGCCACCAGCAGAGCCCCCCGAGGGAGGCAGGAGACCCAGTACTTC
.,TRBV5-4,TRBJ2-5,.,CASSTLEEGTQYF,TGTGCCAGCAGCACACTAGAGGAGGGGACCCAGTACTTC